The 9 T cell receptor beta chains listed next were all sequenced from one sample in a study of cytomegalovirus exposure and HLA in healthy donors. The study ran its PCR with 60 Vbeta and 13 Jbeta primers. The table came from immunoSEQ multiplex PCR; TCRdb's copy has only in-frame clones and leaves some out. The repertoire holds some 140,000 clones, around 80% seen once, with 4.8% in the top ten. Sample: PBMCs. The receptors were sampled from a man aged 25-45 years in good health.

The rearrangement links TRBV10-2 to TRBJ2-5; D uncertain. The J call is in doubt because the DNA end fits TRBJ2-7 better. This CDR3 region has 11 residues. Germline CDR1 and CDR2: WSHSY and SAAADI. CDR3: CASSASYEQYF. The CDR3 DNA reads as TGCGCCAGCAGTGCGTCCTACGAGCAGTACTTC.

This sequence joins TRBV30 and TRBJ2-4, with D perhaps matching TRBD2 (6 bases). V lost 8 bases to trimming and J lost 7 bases, with 24 bases between them. Germline CDR1 and CDR2: GTSNPN and SVGIG (reference sequence). This CDR3 comprises 15 residues. This CDR3 is CAATGGPPAKNIQYF. The CDR3 region has the DNA TGTGCCGCCACAGGAGGGCCGCCGGCAAAGAACATTCAGTACTTC.

The chain employs TRBV6-5 and TRBJ2-1; D unclear. The germline CDR1 and CDR2 sequences are MNHEY and SVGAGI. This CDR3 is 15 amino acids long. Between the trimmed V and J ends, which lost 2 bases and 0 bases, there was a span of 8 bases. CDR3 DNA: TGTGCCAGCAGTTACGCTCCGAGCTCCTACAATGAGCAGTTCTTC. Its protein product is CASSYAPSSYNEQFF.

The J gene is TRBJ1-2, the V gene TRBV11-3, with a tentative D call TRBD1 (5 bases). Between the trimmed V and J ends, which lost 3 bases and 2 bases, there was a span of 7 bases. The CDR3 length is 13 residues. From germline, CDR1 is SGHNT and CDR2 YENEEA. The CDR3 spells CASSFRGNYGYTF. The CDR3 region has the DNA TGTGCCAGCAGCTTCCGGGGGAACTATGGCTACACCTTC.

The CDR3, as DNA: TGTGCCAGCAGCTTAACCTCTTATTCACCCCTCCACTTT. Protein: CASSLTSYSPLHF. This chain uses TRBV7-3 with TRBJ1-6; D is undetermined. CDR1 is SGHTA, CDR2 FQGTGA, per germline. The CDR3 sequence is 13 residues long. V lost 0 bases and J lost 8, with 5 bases in between.

Points on this clone: The junction departs from germline at one end; a sequencing error may be responsible. The chain couples TRBV7-7 to TRBJ2-1, with D maybe TRBD2 (6 bases). Per the germline V gene, CDR1 is SSHAT and CDR2 is FNYEAQ (reference sequence). This CDR3 contains 16 residues. The CDR3 DNA reads as TGTGCTAGCAGCTTAGCTTTCGCGGGGACCTACAATGAGCAGTTCTTC. As protein: CASSLAFAGTYNEQFF.

The genes are TRBV27 and TRBJ1-3; 7 bases are shared with TRBD1. The V and J ends lost 5 bases and 2 bases, in that order; junction bases with no gene match: 3. CDR1 MNHEY and CDR2 SMNVEV come from the germline V gene (reference sequence). This CDR3 has 14 amino acids. CDR3 bases: TGTGCCAGCAGTCCTGGGACAGCTGGAAACACCATATATTTT. It translates to CASSPGTAGNTIYF.

The chain links TRBV6-1 to TRBJ2-7; TRBD2 aligns across 7 bases. The V gene's germline CDR1 is MNHNS and CDR2 SASEGT. Trimming removed 0 bases from V and 6 bases from J; junction bases left unmatched: 11. There are 16 residues in the CDR3. The CDR3 DNA is TGTGCCAGCAGTGAAGCCCCCGGGGGGACGGTCGGCGAGCAGTACTTC. Protein sequence: CASSEAPGGTVGEQYF.

The chain combines TRBV7-9 with TRBJ1-1; possible D gene TRBD1, 5 bases. The CDR3 covers 15 residues. The V end lost 1 base, the J end lost 0 bases, and 9 bases lay between the germline ends. Germline CDR1 reads SEHNR; CDR2 reads FQNEAQ (reference sequence). CDR3 protein: CASSLGGAMNTEAFF. Here the CDR3 DNA reads TGTGCCAGCAGCTTAGGCGGGGCCATGAACACTGAAGCTTTCTTT.